The 19 T cell receptor beta chains given below trace back to one sample, sequenced in a study of cytomegalovirus exposure and HLA in healthy donors. Primers included in the PCR were 60 Vbeta and 13 Jbeta primers. Some clones are missing from TCRdb's copy, which holds only in-frame ones; the method was immunoSEQ multiplex PCR. Of more than 110,000 clones detected, around 73% appear once; the ten largest clones hold approximately 15%. The sample was PBMCs. These receptors originate from a human donor in good health.

The chain joins TRBV9 to TRBJ2-5; TRBD2 matches at 11 bases. The CDR3 covers 15 residues. The junction had 4 bases not matched to a gene; V was cut back by 1 base and J by 5 bases. Germline CDR1 is SGDLS and CDR2 is YYNGEE. The DNA of the CDR3 is TGTGCCAGCAGCGTATCTAGCGGGGGGCGGGAGACCCAGTACTTC. Protein: CASSVSSGGRETQYF. The complete variable domain, with remaining parts taken from reference TRBV9 and TRBJ2-5, reads DSGVTQTPKHLITATGQRVTLRCSPRSGDLSVYWYQQSLDQGLQFLIQYYNGEERAKGNILERFSAQQFPDLHSELNLSSLELGDSALYFCASSVSSGGRETQYFGPGTRLLVL.

In nucleotides, the CDR3 is TGTGCCAGCAGCCCAGACACCTCCTACGAGCAGTACTTC. Its translation: CASSPDTSYEQYF. The rearrangement joins TRBV7-9 to TRBJ2-7; D not resolved. The CDR3 extends over 13 amino acids. Between the trimmed V and J ends, which lost 5 bases and 0 bases, there was a span of 8 bases. Looked up from germline, CDR1 is SEHNR and CDR2 is FQNEAQ (reference sequence).

This clone was found a few times. The gene calls are TRBV15 and TRBJ1-1; D might be TRBD1 (5 bases). CDR3 length: 14 residues. V was pared by 1 base and J by 5 bases, with 11 bases between. Germline lookup yields CDR1 LNHNV and CDR2 YYDKDF (reference sequence). CDR3: CATSRGQGGTEAFF. The CDR3 nucleotides are TGTGCCACCAGCAGAGGGCAGGGAGGGACTGAAGCTTTCTTT.

This clone was seen a handful of times. The chain links TRBV28 to TRBJ2-2; D might be TRBD1 (6 bases). With 2 bases removed from V and 5 bases from J, the gap between germline ends came to 12 bases. CDR1 and CDR2 (germline): MDHEN, SYDVKM. CDR3 length equals 15 residues. Here the CDR3 reads CASSLTAGATGELFF. The CDR3 DNA sequence: TGTGCCAGCAGTTTAACGGCAGGGGCGACCGGGGAGCTGTTTTTT.

This chain links TRBV9 with TRBJ2-3, with D possibly matching TRBD2 (6 bases). Deletions cut 4 bases from V and 10 bases from J, with 31 bases between. CDR1 and CDR2 from the germline V gene are SGDLS and YYNGEE. This CDR3 region has 18 residues. CDR3: CASSTTGRLAAGPGAQYF. The CDR3 bases are TGTGCCAGCAGCACCACCGGACGCCTAGCAGCGGGCCCTGGTGCGCAGTATTTT.

The chain uses TRBV25-1 and TRBJ1-2, with D possibly being TRBD1 (6 bases). Germline values: CDR1 MGHDK, CDR2 SYGVNS. The CDR3 has 16 residues. Trimming removed 4 bases from V and 5 bases from J, with 20 bases in between. CDR3: CASSGPGTPGPYGYTF. CDR3 nucleotide sequence: TGTGCCAGCAGTGGCCCCGGGACACCTGGGCCATATGGCTACACCTTC.

The chain is built from TRBV2 and TRBJ1-5; 7 bases line up with TRBD1. Germline values: CDR1 SNHLY, CDR2 FYNNEI. With V trimmed by 6 bases and J by 6 bases, 5 bases remained unmatched. The CDR3 totals 13 residues. Here the CDR3 reads CASRRQGLQPQHF. CDR3 nucleotides: TGTGCCAGCAGACGACAGGGACTTCAGCCCCAGCATTTT.

This sequence joins TRBV29-1 and TRBJ2-1, with 8 bases aligning to TRBD2. The CDR3 extends over 14 amino acids. Germline values: CDR1 SQVTM, CDR2 ANQGSEA. The V gene end was trimmed by 7 bases and the J gene end by 2 bases; junction bases not matched to a gene: 7. The CDR3 spells CSAGRAGAYNEQFF. CDR3 bases: TGCAGCGCCGGGCGAGCGGGAGCCTACAATGAGCAGTTCTTC.

This clone was detected a few times. The V and J genes are TRBV5-1 and TRBJ1-2, with D maybe TRBD1 (6 bases). CDR1 SGHRS and CDR2 YFSETQ come from the germline V gene. V was pared by 0 bases and J by 4 bases, with 10 bases between. The CDR3 covers 14 residues. Written as DNA, the CDR3 is TGCGCCAGCAGCTTGGCGGACAGCTTCTATGGCTACACCTTC. This translates into CASSLADSFYGYTF.

V gene TRBV5-1 combines with J gene TRBJ2-7; 9 nucleotides line up with TRBD1. The CDR3 length is 15 residues. Trimming took 2 bases from V and 3 from J; bases not matched to a gene: 6. Per the germline V gene, CDR1 is SGHRS and CDR2 is YFSETQ. In DNA, the CDR3 is TGCGCCAGCAGCTTAGAACAGGGGGCTCACTACGAGCAGTACTTC. It is translated as CASSLEQGAHYEQYF. Full variable domain (missing parts from reference TRBV5-1 and TRBJ2-7): KAGVTQTPRYLIKTRGQQVTLSCSPISGHRSVSWYQQTPGQGLQFLFEYFSETQRNKGNFPGRFSGRQFSNSRSEMNVSTLELGDSALYLCASSLEQGAHYEQYFGPGTRLTVT.

CDR3 loop: CASSDPSGGAHEQYF. CDR3 bases: TGCGCCAGCAGTGACCCTAGCGGGGGGGCCCACGAGCAGTACTTC. This chain joins TRBV10-1 and TRBJ2-7, with 12 nucleotides matching TRBD2. This CDR3 contains 15 residues. With 3 bases clipped from V and 5 bases from J, the junction kept 5 bases outside the gene matches. The germline V gene encodes CDR1 WNHNN and CDR2 SYGVQD (reference sequence).

The V gene is TRBV15, the J gene TRBJ2-1; 9 bases are a match to TRBD2. Trimming cost V 1 base and J 0 bases; bases outside gene matches: 10. The CDR3 runs to 19 residues. The germline CDR1 and CDR2 sequences are LNHNV and YYDKDF (reference sequence). The CDR3 reads CATSRVGQIAGDSYNEQFF. Written as DNA, the CDR3 is TGTGCCACCAGCAGAGTTGGTCAGATAGCGGGGGACTCCTACAATGAGCAGTTCTTC.

The chain carries TRBV7-6 and TRBJ2-1; TRBD2 is a possible D gene (7 bases). Between the trimmed V and J ends, which lost 1 base and 7 bases, there was a span of 23 bases. The CDR3 runs to 18 residues. Germline-derived CDR1 and CDR2 are SGHVS and FNYEAQ. CDR3 residues: CASSLGVPEGGGQNEQFF. In DNA, the CDR3 is TGTGCCAGCAGCTTAGGGGTCCCGGAGGGGGGGGGCCAAAATGAGCAGTTCTTC.

This sequence joins TRBV7-6 and TRBJ1-4; TRBD1 might be the D (6 bases). Trimming took off 7 bases at V and 7 bases at J, with 19 bases between the two ends. Germline CDR1 and CDR2: SGHVS and FNYEAQ. CDR3 length: 15 residues. The CDR3 loop reads CASTSRGGKGEKLFF. The CDR3 nucleotides read TGTGCCAGCACCTCGAGGGGGGGTAAGGGTGAAAAACTGTTTTTT.

The gene calls are TRBV4-1 and TRBJ2-7; the D gene is possibly TRBD2 (6 bases). The CDR3 is 14 amino acids. Per germline, CDR1 MGHRA and CDR2 YSYEKL. With 1 base removed from V and 5 bases from J, the gap between germline ends came to 12 bases. The CDR3: CASSQGLGGNEQYF. CDR3 bases: TGCGCCAGCAGCCAAGGACTAGGCGGCAACGAGCAGTACTTC.

V and J are TRBV5-1 and TRBJ2-7; D is unclear. The CDR3 extends over 15 amino acids. The ends were cut back, 2 bases at V and 8 bases at J, with 20 bases in the middle. Per germline, CDR1 SGHRS and CDR2 YFSETQ. The CDR3 loop reads CASSFFSGTEAKQYF. DNA for the CDR3: TGCGCCAGCAGCTTTTTCTCGGGTACGGAAGCGAAGCAGTACTTC.

This chain connects TRBV6-1 to TRBJ1-1; maybe TRBD1 (5 bases). Germline values: CDR1 MNHNS, CDR2 SASEGT. The CDR3 has 14 amino acids. V was shortened by 4 bases and J by 1 base, with 10 bases between the two germline ends. The CDR3 DNA reads as TGTGCCAGCAGTGGCGGGACGCCGAACACTGAAGCTTTCTTT. This sequence encodes CASSGGTPNTEAFF.

The chain joins TRBV9 to TRBJ2-1; perhaps TRBD2 as D (5 bases). CDR3 length: 15 residues. Germline lookup yields CDR1 SGDLS and CDR2 YYNGEE. Deletions cut 3 bases from V and 5 bases from J, with 15 bases between. The CDR3 sequence is CASSALSGLHNEQFF. Here the CDR3 DNA reads TGTGCCAGCAGCGCCCTCAGCGGATTGCACAATGAGCAGTTCTTC.

With regard to this clone: The same CDR3 arises from other DNA sequences in this sample as well. This sequence joins TRBV6-5 and TRBJ2-3; D possibly corresponds to TRBD1 (5 bases). Trimming shortened V by 7 bases and J by 7 bases, and 15 bases separated the two germline ends. The CDR3 is 13 amino acids. Germline CDR1 and CDR2: MNHEY and SVGAGI. The CDR3 DNA is TGTGCCAGCAAGGTATCAGGGCTCCATACGCAGTATTTT. Translated, it gives CASKVSGLHTQYF.